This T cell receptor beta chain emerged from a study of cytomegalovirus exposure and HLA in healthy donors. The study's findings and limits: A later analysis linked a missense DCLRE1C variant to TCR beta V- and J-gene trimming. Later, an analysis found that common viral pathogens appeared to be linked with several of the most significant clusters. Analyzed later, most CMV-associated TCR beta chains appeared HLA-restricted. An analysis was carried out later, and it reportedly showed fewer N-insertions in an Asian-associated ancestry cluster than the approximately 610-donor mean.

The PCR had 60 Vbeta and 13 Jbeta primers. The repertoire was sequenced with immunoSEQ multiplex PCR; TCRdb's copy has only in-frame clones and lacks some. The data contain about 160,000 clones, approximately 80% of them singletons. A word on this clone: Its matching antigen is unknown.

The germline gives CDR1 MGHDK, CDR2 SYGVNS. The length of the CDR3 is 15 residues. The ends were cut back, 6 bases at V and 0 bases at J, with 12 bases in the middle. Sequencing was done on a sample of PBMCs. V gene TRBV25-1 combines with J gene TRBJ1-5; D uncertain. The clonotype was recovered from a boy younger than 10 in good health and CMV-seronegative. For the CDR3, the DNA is TGTGCCAGCAGCGCAGGTGGAGGTAGCAATCAGCCCCAGCATTTT. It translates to CASSAGGGSNQPQHF.